Presented here are 14 T cell receptor beta chains from one specimen sequenced in a study of shared clonotypes between healthy human individuals. Produced via immunoSEQ multiplex PCR; TCRdb's table is partial and in-frame only. The repertoire holds nearly 750,000 clones, over 60% seen once, with under 2% in the top ten. The sample comprised memory CD4+ T cells sorted from blood. Subset denoted: CD45RA-negative fraction. Receptor source: a woman aged 25-40 years in good health.

The chain uses TRBV18 and TRBJ1-1, with 7 positions matching TRBD1. Germline CDR1 KGHSH, CDR2 LQKENI. Unmatched junction bases numbered 10, after V lost 5 bases and J lost 4 bases. This CDR3 spans 15 amino acids. In DNA form, the CDR3 reads TGTGCCAGCTCAGGCGGACAGGCGGGTACCACTGAAGCTTTCTTT. It encodes CASSGGQAGTTEAFF.

Comment on this clone: Being one base from a much bigger clone, this may be a read error. The rearrangement joins TRBV7-6 to TRBJ2-1, with 8 bases lining up with TRBD2. This CDR3 has 15 amino acids. The J segment lost 3 bases and the V segment lost 1 base, leaving 2 bases of the junction unmatched. The germline gives CDR1 SGHVS, CDR2 FNYEAQ. This CDR3 reads CASSLGLAGYNEQFF. The CDR3 DNA follows: TGTGCCAGCAGCTTAGGGCTAGCGGGCTACAATGAGCAGTTCTTC.

This clone was seen just once. CDR3 sequence (DNA): TGTGCCAGCAGTCCCCGGACAGGGGATGAAAAACTGTTTTTT. This translates into CASSPRTGDEKLFF. The gene calls are TRBV6-6 and TRBJ1-4, with 9 bases matching TRBD1. The J segment lost 6 bases and the V segment lost 5 bases, leaving 4 bases of the junction unmatched. The CDR3 extends over 14 amino acids. Germline loops: CDR1 MNHNY, CDR2 SVGAGI (reference sequence).

The chain links TRBV6-5 to TRBJ1-5; D not certain. V was pared by 0 bases and J by 1 base, with 7 bases between. Germline V gene sequence: CDR1 MNHEY, CDR2 SVGAGI. The CDR3 has 15 amino acids. CDR3 nucleotide sequence: TGTGCCAGCAGTTACTCTTATGGCAGCAATCAGCCCCAGCATTTT. This encodes CASSYSYGSNQPQHF.

The chain is built from TRBV9 and TRBJ2-4; TRBD2 is a possible D gene (5 bases). Looked up from germline, CDR1 is SGDLS and CDR2 is YYNGEE. The V end was cut by 3 bases, the J end by 3 bases, with 13 bases between. CDR3 size: 15 residues. The CDR3 nucleotides read TGTGCCAGCAGCGCTAAACTAGTTTACAAAAACATTCAGTACTTC. Protein sequence: CASSAKLVYKNIQYF.

This chain joins TRBV2 and TRBJ2-5, with TRBD1 matching 10 bases. Unmatched junction bases numbered 3, after V lost 6 bases and J lost 2 bases. This CDR3 comprises 14 residues. Germline V lookup: CDR1 SNHLY, CDR2 FYNNEI. The CDR3 nucleotides read TGTGCCAGCAGCGCGGACAGGGGGCAAGAGACCCAGTACTTC. Translated: CASSADRGQETQYF.

V usage is TRBV11-1 and J usage is TRBJ2-2; 8 bases line up with TRBD2. V was clipped by 4 bases and J by 7 bases; unmatched bases: 17. Germline CDR1 reads SGHAT; CDR2 reads FQDESV (reference sequence). This CDR3 contains 18 residues. The CDR3 loop is CASSSLALAAGSGGELFF. In DNA form, the CDR3 reads TGTGCCAGCAGCTCCTTAGCACTAGCGGCTGGATCTGGCGGGGAGCTGTTTTTT. Combining the CDR3 with reference TRBV11-1 and TRBJ2-2 gives the whole variable domain EAEVAQSPRYKITEKSQAVAFWCDPISGHATLYWYRQILGQGPELLVQFQDESVVDDSQLPKDRFSAERLKGVDSTLKIQPAELGDSAMYLCASSSLALAAGSGGELFFGEGSRLTVL.

The chain has TRBV6-6 and TRBJ2-7, with D tentatively TRBD1 (6 bases). Germline V gives CDR1 MNHNY, CDR2 SVGAGI (reference sequence). Trimming took off 0 bases at V and 7 bases at J, with 10 bases between the two ends. The CDR3 is 13 residues long. The CDR3: CASSYSGQGEQYF. The CDR3 DNA reads as TGTGCCAGCAGTTACTCGGGGCAGGGGGAGCAGTACTTC.

The chain links TRBV2 to TRBJ1-1; 7 bases align to TRBD1. CDR1 SNHLY and CDR2 FYNNEI come from the germline V gene. CDR3 size: 14 residues. With 11 bases clipped from V and 2 bases from J, the junction kept 11 bases outside the gene matches. This chain's CDR3 is CALSVGGGNTEAFF. The DNA for the CDR3 is TGTGCCCTCAGTGTAGGGGGCGGAAACACTGAAGCTTTCTTT. The entire variable domain, with the rest obtained from reference TRBV2 and TRBJ1-1, is as follows: EPEVTQTPSHQVTQMGQEVILRCVPISNHLYFYWYRQILGQKVEFLVSFYNNEISEKSEIFDDQFSVERPDGSNFTLKIRSTKLEDSAMYFCALSVGGGNTEAFFGQGTRLTVV.

The rearrangement joins TRBV2 to TRBJ2-1; 8 bases match TRBD2. The CDR3 runs 15 residues. CDR1 SNHLY and CDR2 FYNNEI come from the germline V gene. V shed 9 bases, J shed 12 bases, and the junction held 19 bases outside the gene matches. CDR3 nucleotide sequence: TGTGCCAGTCATTTGGGACTAGATTATATTCGGGGGCAGTTCTTC. This codes for CASHLGLDYIRGQFF.

The V gene is TRBV6-1, the J gene TRBJ2-3, with D unclear. V was clipped by 7 bases and J by 5 bases, with 16 bases between them. This CDR3 region has 14 residues. Germline V lookup: CDR1 MNHNS, CDR2 SASEGT. Written as DNA, the CDR3 is TGTGCCAGCAACCCCCCAGGAGACATAGATACGCAGTATTTT. Translation: CASNPPGDIDTQYF.

This clone showed up just once. The chain carries TRBV27 and TRBJ2-2, with TRBD1 matching over 8 bases. Germline V CDR1 and CDR2: MNHEY, SMNVEV (reference sequence). V was pared by 5 bases and J by 4 bases, with 12 bases of the junction left unmatched. The CDR3 extends over 17 amino acids. DNA of the CDR3: TGTGCCAGCAGTCTACGACAGGGGAGCCGGGTCACCGGGGAGCTGTTTTTT. It encodes CASSLRQGSRVTGELFF.

The J gene is TRBJ1-4, the V gene TRBV30; TRBD1 is a possible D gene (5 bases). The CDR3 totals 16 residues. CDR1 and CDR2 from the germline V gene are GTSNPN and SVGIG (reference sequence). V dropped 2 bases and J dropped 3 bases, with 16 bases sitting between them. The CDR3 protein is CAWSFPGIGANEKLFF. The CDR3 coding sequence is TGTGCCTGGAGTTTTCCAGGGATTGGTGCTAATGAAAAACTGTTTTTT.

The chain recombines TRBV19 with TRBJ1-2, with TRBD1 as a possible D gene (6 bases). The CDR3 loop spans 14 amino acids. The germline gives CDR1 LNHDA, CDR2 SQIVND (reference sequence). With 2 bases removed from V and 4 bases from J, the gap between germline ends came to 11 bases. Written as DNA, the CDR3 is TGTGCCAGTAGTATATGGGGGCTCGGCTATGGCTACACCTTC. Translation: CASSIWGLGYGYTF.